Detailed here is one T cell receptor beta chain. The sample is drawn from a study of T cell responses to AZD1222 COVID-19 vaccine. Assay: immunoSEQ multiplex PCR; the TCRdb copy retains only in-frame clones and omits some. Here the sample spans around 180,000 clones, almost 95% being singletons. The sequence derives from an adult in good health. Here the sequenced sample was peripheral blood, taken on day 0 of AZD1222 vaccination.

The CDR3 DNA is TGTGCCAGCAGCTGGGACGACACCTCCGAGCAGTACTTC. Protein sequence: CASSWDDTSEQYF. The chain is built from TRBV5-6 and TRBJ2-7; either TRBD1 or TRBD2 may fit D (5 bases each). V was cut by 3 bases and J by 6 bases, with 13 bases left in between. The germline gives CDR1 SGHDT, CDR2 YYEEEE. The CDR3 consists of 13 residues. The whole variable domain, remainder taken from reference TRBV5-6 and TRBJ2-7, is DAGVTQSPTHLIKTRGQQVTLRCSPKSGHDTVSWYQQALGQGPQFIFQYYEEEERQRGNFPDRFSGHQFPNYSSELNVNALLLGDSALYLCASSWDDTSEQYFGPGTRLTVT.